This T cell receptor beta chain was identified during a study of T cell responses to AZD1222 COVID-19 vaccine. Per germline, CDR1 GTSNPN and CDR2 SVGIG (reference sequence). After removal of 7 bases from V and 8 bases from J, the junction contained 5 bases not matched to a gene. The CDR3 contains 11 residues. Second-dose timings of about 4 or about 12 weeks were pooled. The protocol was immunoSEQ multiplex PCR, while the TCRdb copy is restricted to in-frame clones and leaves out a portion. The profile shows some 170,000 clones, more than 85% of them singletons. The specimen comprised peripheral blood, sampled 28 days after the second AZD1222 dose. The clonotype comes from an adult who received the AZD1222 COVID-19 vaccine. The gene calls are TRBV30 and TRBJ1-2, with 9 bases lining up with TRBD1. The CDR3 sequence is CAYGQGRGYTF. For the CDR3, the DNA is TGTGCCTATGGACAGGGGCGAGGCTACACCTTC.